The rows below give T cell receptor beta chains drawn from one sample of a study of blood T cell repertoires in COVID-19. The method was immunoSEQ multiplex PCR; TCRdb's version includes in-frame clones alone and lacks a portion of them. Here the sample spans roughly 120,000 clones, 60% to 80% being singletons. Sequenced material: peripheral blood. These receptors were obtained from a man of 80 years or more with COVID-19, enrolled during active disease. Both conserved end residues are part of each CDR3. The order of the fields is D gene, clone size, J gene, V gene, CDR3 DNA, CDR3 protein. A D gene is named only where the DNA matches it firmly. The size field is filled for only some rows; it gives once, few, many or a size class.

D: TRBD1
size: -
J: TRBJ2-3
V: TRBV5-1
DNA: TGCGCCAGCAGTACAGGGGAAAACACAGATACGCAGTATTTT
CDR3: CASSTGENTDTQYF

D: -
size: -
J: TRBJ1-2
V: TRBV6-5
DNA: TGTGCCAGCACCGACAGGAGGGGCTACACCTTC
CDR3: CASTDRRGYTF

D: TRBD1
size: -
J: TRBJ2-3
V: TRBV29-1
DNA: TGCAGCGCCAAAATCGGGACAGGGGGCACAGATACGCAGTATTTT
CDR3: CSAKIGTGGTDTQYF

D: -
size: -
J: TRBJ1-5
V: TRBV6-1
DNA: TGTGCCAGCAGTGAACAGGACAGTCCCCTTAGCAATCAGCCCCAGCATTTT
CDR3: CASSEQDSPLSNQPQHF

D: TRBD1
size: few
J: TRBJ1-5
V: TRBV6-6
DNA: TGTGCCAGCAGTTACTCGGGACAGGGGAGCAATCAGCCCCAGCATTTT
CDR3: CASSYSGQGSNQPQHF

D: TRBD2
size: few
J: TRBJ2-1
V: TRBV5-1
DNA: TGCGCCAGCAGCCCCGGACTAGCTAACAATGAGCAGTTCTTC
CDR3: CASSPGLANNEQFF

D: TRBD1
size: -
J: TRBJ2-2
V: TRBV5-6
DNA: TGTGCCAGCAGCTTGCAGGGGGCTGGCGGGGAGCTGTTTTTT
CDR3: CASSLQGAGGELFF

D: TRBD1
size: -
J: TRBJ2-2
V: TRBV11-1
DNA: TGTGCCAGCAGCAGGAGGACAGGGATAACCGGGGAGCTGTTTTTT
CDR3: CASSRRTGITGELFF

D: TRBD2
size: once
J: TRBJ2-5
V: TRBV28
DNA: TGTGCCAGCAGTTCGCTAGCGGGCGGGGCGTCAGAGACCCAGTACTTC
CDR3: CASSSLAGGASETQYF

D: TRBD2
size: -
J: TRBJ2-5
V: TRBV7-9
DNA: TGTGCCAGCAATCTAGGGGGACTAGGACCCCAGGAGACCCAGTACTTC
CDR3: CASNLGGLGPQETQYF

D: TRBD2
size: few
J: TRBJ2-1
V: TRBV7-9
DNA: TGTGCCAGCAGCCTAGGACTAGCCAATGAGCAGTTCTTC
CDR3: CASSLGLANEQFF

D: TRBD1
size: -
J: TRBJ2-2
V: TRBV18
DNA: TGTGCCAGCTCACCGGACAGGGCGAACACCGGGGAGCTGTTTTTT
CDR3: CASSPDRANTGELFF

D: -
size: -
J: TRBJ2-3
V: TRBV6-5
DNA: TGTGCCAGCAGTTACTCGGCAGGGAGCACAGATACGCAGTATTTT
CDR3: CASSYSAGSTDTQYF

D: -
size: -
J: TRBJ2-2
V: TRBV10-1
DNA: TGCGCCAGCAGTGACCCAAACACCGGGGAGCTGTTTTTT
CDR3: CASSDPNTGELFF

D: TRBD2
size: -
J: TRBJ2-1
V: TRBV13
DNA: TGTGCCAGCAGCCCGTCGGGACTAGCGGGAGTTGAGCAGTTCTTC
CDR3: CASSPSGLAGVEQFF

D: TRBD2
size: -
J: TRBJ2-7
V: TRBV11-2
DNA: TGTGCCAGCAGCTCGGGACTACTCGAGCAGTACTTC
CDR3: CASSSGLLEQYF

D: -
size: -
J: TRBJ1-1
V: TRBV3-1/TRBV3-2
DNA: TGTGCCAGCAGCCAGAACAGGGTCACTGAAGCTTTCTTT
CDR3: CASSQNRVTEAFF

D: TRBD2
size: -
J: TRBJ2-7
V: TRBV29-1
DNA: TGCAGCGTATCCAGCGGGAGGAGCAACGAGCAGTACTTC
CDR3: CSVSSGRSNEQYF

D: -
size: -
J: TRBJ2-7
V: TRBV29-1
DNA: TGCAGCGTTGAAGATGCAGGGGCCGAGCAGTACTTC
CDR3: CSVEDAGAEQYF

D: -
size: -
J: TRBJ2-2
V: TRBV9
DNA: TGTGCCAGCAGCGTTCGTGGAGCGCTGAACACCGGGGAGCTGTTTTTT
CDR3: CASSVRGALNTGELFF